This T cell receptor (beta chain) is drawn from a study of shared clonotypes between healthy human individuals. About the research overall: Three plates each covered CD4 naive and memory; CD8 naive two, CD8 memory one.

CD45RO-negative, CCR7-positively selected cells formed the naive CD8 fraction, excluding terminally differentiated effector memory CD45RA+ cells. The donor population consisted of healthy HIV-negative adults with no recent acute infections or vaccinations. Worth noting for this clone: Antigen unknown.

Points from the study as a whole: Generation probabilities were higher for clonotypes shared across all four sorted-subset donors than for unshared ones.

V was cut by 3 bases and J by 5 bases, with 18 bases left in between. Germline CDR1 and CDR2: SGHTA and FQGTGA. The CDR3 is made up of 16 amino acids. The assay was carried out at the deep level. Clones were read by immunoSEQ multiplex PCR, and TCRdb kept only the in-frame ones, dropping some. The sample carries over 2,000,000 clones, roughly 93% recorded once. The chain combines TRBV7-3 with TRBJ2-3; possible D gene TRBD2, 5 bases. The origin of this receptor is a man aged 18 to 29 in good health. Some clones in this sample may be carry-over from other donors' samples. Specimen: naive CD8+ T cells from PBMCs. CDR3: CASSFFSRGFGDTQYF. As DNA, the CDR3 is TGTGCCAGCAGCTTTTTCAGTCGGGGTTTCGGAGATACGCAGTATTTT.